One and the same sample provided the 13 T cell receptor beta chains below, sequenced in a study of shared clonotypes between healthy human individuals. Produced via immunoSEQ multiplex PCR; TCRdb's table is partial and in-frame only. The sample lists some 470,000 clones; 75% to 85% were seen once. Sequencing was performed on PBMCs. The origin of the receptors is a woman between 40 and 50 years old in good health. Some clones in this sample may be carry-over from other donors' samples.

This clone was observed a few times. The CDR3 region is CASSVGPGPYEQYF. CDR3 bases: TGTGCCAGCAGCGTAGGTCCAGGACCCTACGAGCAGTACTTC. The J gene is TRBJ2-7, the V gene TRBV9; D not resolved. The CDR3 has 14 amino acids. Trimming took off 0 bases at V and 2 bases at J, with 9 bases between the two ends. Germline V lookup: CDR1 SGDLS, CDR2 YYNGEE.

The chain uses TRBV6-1 and TRBJ2-2; D call uncertain. Trimming shortened V by 7 bases and J by 0 bases, and 9 bases separated the two germline ends. This CDR3 is 14 amino acids long. Germline values: CDR1 MNHNS, CDR2 SASEGT. CDR3 in DNA: TGTGCCAGCATGACACTATCGAACACCGGGGAGCTGTTTTTT. Translation: CASMTLSNTGELFF.

The chain recombines TRBV4-1 with TRBJ2-1; D possibly corresponds to TRBD2 (6 bases). V shed 1 base and J shed 6 bases, with 13 bases lying between them. The CDR3 consists of 15 residues. Germline V gives CDR1 MGHRA, CDR2 YSYEKL. The DNA for the CDR3 is TGCGCCAGCAGCCAAGTAACGGGACTTAGCAATGAGCAGTTCTTC. This sequence encodes CASSQVTGLSNEQFF.

On this clone itself: Other DNA sequences in the same sample also yield this CDR3. V gene TRBV7-9 combines with J gene TRBJ2-1, with 8 bases lining up with TRBD2. Trimming removed 5 bases from V and 9 bases from J; junction bases left unmatched: 6. Germline values: CDR1 SEHNR, CDR2 FQNEAQ (reference sequence). The CDR3 covers 13 residues. CDR3: CASSLGTRGEQFF. Written as DNA, the CDR3 is TGTGCCAGCAGCCTCGGGACTAGGGGTGAGCAGTTCTTC. The full variable domain, completed using reference TRBV7-9 and TRBJ2-1, is DTGVSQNPRHKITKRGQNVTFRCDPISEHNRLYWYRQTLGQGPEFLTYFQNEAQLEKSRLLSDRFSAERPKGSFSTLEIQRTEQGDSAMYLCASSLGTRGEQFFGPGTRLTVL.

This clone was seen repeatedly, ten times or more. This chain connects TRBV5-1 to TRBJ1-5; D might be TRBD1 (5 bases). The germline V and J ends were trimmed by 0 bases and 5 bases, with 12 bases remaining between them. Germline V gene lookup returns CDR1 SGHRS and CDR2 YFSETQ. The CDR3 loop spans 15 amino acids. CDR3 sequence (DNA): TGCGCCAGCAGCTTGGATGTGGGGCCTCATCAGCCCCAGCATTTT. Amino acids: CASSLDVGPHQPQHF.

The gene calls are TRBV5-1 and TRBJ2-2; D tentatively fits TRBD1 or TRBD2 (6 bases each). This CDR3 is 15 amino acids long. Deletions cut 3 bases from V and 2 bases from J, with 11 bases between. Germline lookup yields CDR1 SGHRS and CDR2 YFSETQ. The CDR3 spells CASSSAGHNTGELFF. The CDR3 DNA sequence: TGCGCCAGCAGCTCGGCGGGACATAACACCGGGGAGCTGTTTTTT.

The chain combines TRBV28 with TRBJ2-7; D is possibly TRBD1 (6 bases). The CDR3 spans 15 residues. V lost 5 bases, J lost 2 bases, and 16 bases lay in between. The V gene's germline CDR1 is MDHEN and CDR2 SYDVKM. CDR3 nucleotide sequence: TGTGCCAGCAGTCCGTCCGGGCAGGGGCCCTACGAGCAGTACTTC. Protein: CASSPSGQGPYEQYF. The complete variable domain, with remaining parts taken from reference TRBV28 and TRBJ2-7, reads DVKVTQSSRYLVKRTGEKVFLECVQDMDHENMFWYRQDPGLGLRLIYFSYDVKMKEKGDIPEGYSVSREKKERFSLILESASTNQTSMYLCASSPSGQGPYEQYFGPGTRLTVT.

This chain uses TRBV19 with TRBJ1-2; maybe TRBD1 (5 bases). This CDR3 spans 13 amino acids. Between the trimmed V and J ends, which lost 3 bases and 2 bases, there was a span of 7 bases. Germline CDR1 and CDR2: LNHDA and SQIVND (reference sequence). The DNA of the CDR3 is TGTGCCAGTAGTATCCGGGACAACTATGGCTACACCTTC. It translates to CASSIRDNYGYTF.

The rearrangement links TRBV7-4 to TRBJ2-5; D is perhaps TRBD2 (7 bases). The J call may be in error: the DNA end matches TRBJ2-7 better. The CDR3 loop spans 13 amino acids. CDR1 SGHVT and CDR2 SQSDAQ come from the germline V gene. CDR3 loop: CASSLGGGSEQYF. The CDR3 region has the DNA TGTGCCAGCAGCTTGGGAGGGGGAAGCGAGCAGTACTTC.

As concerns this clone: The junction departs from the called germline gene at one end, perhaps through a read error. The chain recombines TRBV6-5 with TRBJ2-5; no definite D call. The CDR3 has 16 residues. Germline loops: CDR1 MNHEY, CDR2 SVGAGI. The CDR3, as DNA: TGTGCCAGCAGTTATGATGGGCCAGCCCTCCAAGAGACCCAATACTTC. As protein: CASSYDGPALQETQYF.

Only one count was recorded for this clone. V gene TRBV2 combines with J gene TRBJ1-1; no definite D call. The CDR3 extends over 14 amino acids. Germline-derived CDR1 and CDR2 are SNHLY and FYNNEI. V was pared by 4 bases and J by 0 bases, with 9 bases between. The CDR3 DNA reads as TGTGCCAGCAGTGCTCGGGTTTTGAACACTGAAGCTTTCTTT. Translation gives CASSARVLNTEAFF.

The chain has TRBV19 and TRBJ2-1; the D is unclear. The V gene lost 3 bases and the J gene lost 4 bases, with 7 bases spanning the gap. Per the germline V gene, CDR1 is LNHDA and CDR2 is SQIVND (reference sequence). The CDR3 runs to 13 residues. The CDR3 loop reads CASSMSTYNEQFF. The CDR3 DNA is TGTGCCAGTAGTATGTCCACTTACAATGAGCAGTTCTTC.

V gene TRBV25-1 combines with J gene TRBJ2-1; either TRBD1 or TRBD2 may fit D (6 bases each). This CDR3 region has 13 residues. Germline CDR1 and CDR2: MGHDK and SYGVNS. Trimming removed 4 bases from V and 6 bases from J, with 10 bases in between. The CDR3, as DNA: TGTGCCAGCAGTGTCAGGGGAGGCAATGAGCAGTTCTTC. Translation: CASSVRGGNEQFF.